One and the same sample provided the 10 T cell receptor beta chains below, sequenced in a study of Graves' ophthalmopathy and Graves' hyperthyroidism. Scientists amplified the TCR beta CDR3 regions from RNA transcripts. HTBI primers served in a first-round RT-PCR, which a second-round multiplex PCR followed. TCRdb reanalysed the multiplex PCR reads using MiXCR and keeps one entry per CDR3 protein. The profile shows around 1.1 million distinct CDR3 sequences, about 35% of them singletons. The sequenced material came from peripheral blood or thyroid tissue (not recorded which). The receptors shown here come from an adult man with Graves' hyperthyroidism.

The chain links TRBV9 to TRBJ1-4, with D uncertain. This CDR3 has 16 amino acids. Trimming cost V 2 bases and J 5 bases, with 16 bases left between them. The germline V gene has CDR1 SGDLS and CDR2 YYNGEE. This CDR3 reads CASSVGTLPKNEKLFF. DNA for the CDR3: TGTGCCAGCAGCGTCGGCACGCTCCCTAAAAATGAAAAACTGTTTTTT.

This clonotype has only one observation. The chain combines TRBV7-9 with TRBJ2-7, with D perhaps TRBD1 or TRBD2 (6 bases each). Trimming stripped 6 bases from V and 6 bases from J, with 18 bases between. Looked up from germline, CDR1 is SEHNR and CDR2 is FQNEAQ (reference sequence). The CDR3 is 14 amino acids. The CDR3 DNA reads as TGTGCCAGCAGTTACGGGGGACACGGTGGCGAGCAGTACTTC. It codes for CASSYGGHGGEQYF.

DNA of the CDR3: TGTGCCAGCAGCTTAGCTGGACAGGGAAGGTCCATATATTTT. This encodes CASSLAGQGRSIYF. The rearrangement joins TRBV7-8 to TRBJ1-3; 8 bases are shared with TRBD1. Germline-derived CDR1 and CDR2 are SGHVS and FQNEAQ. This CDR3 is built from 14 residues. Trimming at V came to 0 bases and at J to 11 bases, leaving 6 bases not matched to a gene.

The rearrangement joins TRBV7-2 to TRBJ2-7; 14 nucleotides match TRBD2. V shed 2 bases, J shed 0 bases, and the junction held 9 bases outside the gene matches. The CDR3 runs 19 residues. Germline V CDR1 and CDR2: SGHTA, FQGNSA. In DNA, the CDR3 is TGTGCCAGCAGCTTAACATCGACTAGCGGGGGGGCGATCTCCTACGAGCAGTACTTC. As protein: CASSLTSTSGGAISYEQYF. Together with reference TRBV7-2 and TRBJ2-7, the CDR3 gives the full variable domain: GAGVSQSPSNKVTEKGKDVELRCDPISGHTALYWYRQSLGQGLEFLIYFQGNSAPDKSGLPSDRFSAERTGGSVSTLTIQRTQQEDSAVYLCASSLTSTSGGAISYEQYFGPGTRLTVT.

The genes are TRBV5-1 and TRBJ2-5; unclear D gene. The CDR3 is 13 residues long. Trimming took 1 base from V and 5 from J, leaving 9 bases between them. The germline gives CDR1 SGHRS, CDR2 YFSETQ. The CDR3: CASSLMLEETQYF. The CDR3 DNA follows: TGCGCCAGCAGCTTGATGCTAGAGGAGACCCAGTACTTC.

At least ten counts were recorded for this clonotype. The CDR3 region has the DNA TGTGCCAGCAGCTCCCTGTATAATTCACCCCTCCACTTT. This sequence encodes CASSSLYNSPLHF. The chain employs TRBV7-2 and TRBJ1-6; D call uncertain. Per the germline V gene, CDR1 is SGHTA and CDR2 is FQGNSA. This CDR3 is 13 amino acids long. With 4 bases removed from V and 4 bases from J, the gap between germline ends came to 5 bases.

The gene calls are TRBV4-3 and TRBJ2-5; 11 nucleotides match TRBD2. Per germline, CDR1 LGHNA and CDR2 YSLEER. The V gene end was trimmed by 0 bases and the J gene end by 4 bases; junction bases not matched to a gene: 7. The CDR3 covers 17 residues. In DNA, the CDR3 is TGCGCCAGCAGCCAAGATGGGGTAGCGGGGGGGCGAGAGACCCAGTACTTC. This codes for CASSQDGVAGGRETQYF.

Regarding this clonotype: The missing conserved phenylalanine or tryptophan at the end of this CDR3 makes a read error likely. It is unclear where the CDR3 begins or ends on the DNA, so no DNA is shown, and the CDR3 is as TCRdb lists it. The chain links TRBV6-2 or TRBV6-3 to TRBJ2-6. A total of 8 residues make up the CDR3, ends included. Germline V lookup: CDR1 MNHEY, CDR2 SVGEGT. The CDR3 region is CASLHQNT.

CDR3 region: CASSEPWSAETQYF. CDR3 in DNA: TGCGCCAGCAGTGAGCCGTGGAGTGCGGAGACCCAGTACTTC. J is TRBJ2-5 and V is TRBV10-2; D is unclear. This CDR3 spans 14 amino acids. Trimming shortened V by 2 bases and J by 5 bases, and 12 bases separated the two germline ends. In germline, CDR1 is WSHSY, CDR2 SAAADI.

This clonotype was detected many times. The chain is built from TRBV20-1 and TRBJ2-7, with 12 bases lining up with TRBD2. Germline CDR1 DFQATT, CDR2 SNEGSKA (reference sequence). Trimming removed 3 bases from V and 0 bases from J; junction bases left unmatched: 6. This CDR3 spans 16 amino acids. The CDR3 is CSARPGLAGPSYEQYF. The CDR3 region has the DNA TGCAGTGCTAGGCCCGGACTAGCGGGACCCTCCTACGAGCAGTACTTC.